This TCR beta chain emerged from a study of T-cell reconstitution after alpha-beta-depleted transplantation in children. Whole-study findings and limits: Recipient T cells and thymic progenitors that survived were the source of the high TCRbeta diversity seen at day 60 in some patients. Several hundred expanded graft clones reportedly gave rise to the alpha-beta T cells present about two months after transplant.

With regard to this clonotype: As yet, its antigen is unknown.

The library targeted TCRbeta and was prepared with unique molecular identifiers. Each CDR3 protein gets one entry after TCRdb re-called the PCR reads with MiXCR. Of hundreds of thousands of distinct CDR3 sequences listed, roughly 17% are singletons. Trimming pared 4 bases from V and 8 bases from J, leaving 3 bases between. The CDR3 is made up of 9 amino acids. Looked up from germline, CDR1 is SQVTM and CDR2 is ANQGSEA. V and J are TRBV29-1 and TRBJ2-1; D unresolved. This specimen was PBMCs, mostly from graft donor cells, taken 360 days after TCRalphabeta/CD19-depleted stem cell transplant. The sequence was obtained from a boy less than two years old who had a stem cell transplant for Wiskott-Aldrich syndrome, so the T cells may come from the graft donor. The CDR3 region is CSVGHEQFF. Written as DNA, the CDR3 is TGCAGCGTTGGACATGAGCAGTTCTTC.